This TCR beta chain is drawn from a study of cytomegalovirus exposure and HLA in healthy donors (dated by TCRdb to about 2017). Describing the broader study: An earlier analysis of some 620 of the donors reported 250 to 300 Gb of sequence data and around 110 million unique TCR beta sequences obtained from around 190 million T cells. Roughly 300 gigabases of sequencing data and 75 million to 85 million unique TCR sequences made up an early release that covered roughly 670 HLA-typed donors. Of the approximately 400 genotyped donors, approximately 82% fell in the genetic ancestry cluster associated with self-reported Caucasian donors. The study aimed to test whether signatures of past pathogen exposure could be identified by cataloging public T cell receptors. The T cell repertoires of 700 or so subjects were profiled by immunosequencing and related to cytomegalovirus serostatus. A separate validation cohort of over a hundred different subjects was used in addition to the roughly 640-subject first cohort. The study combined high-throughput TCR immunosequencing, statistical association of individual TCRs with disease status, and machine learning to predict cytomegalovirus infection status. In a later analysis, previously published TCR beta repertoires from 666 donors were re-analyzed and high-resolution HLA genotyping was added so that TCR occurrence patterns could be studied. In the later analysis, no new phenotypic data were used to find candidate immune exposures; instead, reliance was placed on TCR beta sequences and their occurrence across donors. In an earlier analysis of 500 to 650 of the donors, high-throughput TCR beta sequencing was used to judge whether each TCR beta V gene segment behaved as functional or pseudogenic. Donor age, sex, ethnicity and CMV serostatus were collected together with the repertoire data. A later genetic analysis used genome-wide SNP genotypes for about three fifths of the roughly 700 donors, treating that subset as a discovery cohort. All discovery cohort repertoires had been generated using a single sequencing platform. Class I and class II HLA loci were covered by the typing at four-digit resolution. Typing coverage varied by locus: roughly 620-640 donors for A, B, C, DRB1 and DQB1; about 520 for DQA1; about 600 for DPA1; under 490 for DPB1. Roughly 5 DR-DQ haplotypes were handled as single units for association and clustering because linkage in the cohort was strong. Among about 410 genotyped donors of the cohort, an average of approximately 200,000 unique TCR beta nucleotide sequences was sequenced per donor, of which about 19% were non-productive.

Libraries were built with the immunoSEQ multiplex PCR assay. For the multiplex PCR, a mixture combining 60 forward primers for TCR Vbeta segments and 13 reverse primers for TCR Jbeta segments was used. The CDR3 region of rearranged TCR beta genes was amplified from genomic DNA by a multiplex PCR assay. The Illumina HiSeq System was used to sequence the amplified TCR beta libraries as 87-base-pair reads. Under the source paper's analysis protocol: A later analysis counted tens of millions of unique TCR beta chains across the 700 or so repertoires, and 10 million to 12 million of these chains were shared by at least two donors. To remove PCR and sequencing errors, raw reads were error-corrected and collapsed into unique sequences using a nearest-neighbor algorithm that merged closely related sequences. CDR3 sequences were aligned to IMGT reference sequences to assign V, D and J gene segments. For a sequence to be retained, at least a six-nucleotide match to both a V gene segment and a J gene segment was required. Rearrangements were classified as productive when the CDR3 lacked stop codons and remained in frame with V and J, and all other rearrangements were classified as non-productive. CDR3 was defined according to IMGT convention as the region running from the second conserved V-encoded cysteine to the conserved J-encoded phenylalanine. In an earlier analysis of more than 550 of the donors, sequences lacking an unambiguous match to a single V gene segment were excluded. An earlier analysis of 587 of the donors classified V segments as functional when productive rearrangements were above 56.7% and as segregating when the standard deviation between donors was above 5%. A statistical classification framework was built to diagnose cytomegalovirus status from the catalog of TCR beta chain sequences. In a later analysis, TCR nucleotide sequences were compared against IMGT/GENE-DB human TR gene sequences so that V and J genes could be assigned. In a later analysis, CDR3 sequences and most-parsimonious VDJ recombination scenarios were assigned using the TCRdist pipeline. In a later analysis, each TCR beta chain was defined by its CDR3 amino acid sequence together with its V-gene family, and reads without a unique V-gene family were excluded. As a way to deal with suspected cross-contamination and a sequencing artifact, a later analysis dropped hundreds of nucleotide sequences that were highly shared and had low generation probability. For each public chain, a later analysis derived a clonal expansion index from normalized ranks of inferred template counts within each repertoire. In a later analysis, generation probabilities were computed using a VDJ recombination model fitted to out-of-frame rearrangements, and the results were checked against IGoR. Hypergeometric tests were used in a later analysis to score TCR-TCR, TCR-HLA and TCR-CMV co-occurrence, with a repertoire-size bias correction applied to the TCR pairs. A later analysis estimated false discovery rates by permuting HLA or CMV assignments 20 times. In a later analysis, co-occurring TCRs were grouped with DBSCAN, and TCRdist sequence similarity was added when clustering was performed within HLA-allele-positive subsets. Co-occurrence clustering excluded repertoires with fewer than 30,000 or more than 120,000 public chains, plus five with anomalous nucleotide sharing. The table was pulled from immuneACCESS by TCRdb, which kept in-frame rearrangements only. Such tables lose some clones; where checked, under half of the loss comes from unresolved V genes, and the rest has no known cause. That table is the source of V, J and clone size, and D and trimming were worked out from the DNA. This sample has some 150,000 clones in its table, and roughly three quarters of those were observed once. In total, the top ten clones hold about 1% of the sample.

The cohort comprised 666 healthy bone marrow donors. Cohort members were all nominally healthy when sampled, although unrecorded immune exposures were likely present. The donor was CMV seronegative and belonged to the group of around 350 seronegative cohort members. A peripheral blood sample was provided by each donor, and peripheral blood mononuclear cells were used for TCR beta sequencing. The Qiagen DNeasy Blood Extraction Kit was used to extract genomic DNA from the blood cell samples. Study-wide conclusions, independent of this receptor: In an earlier analysis of roughly 560 of the donors, most TCR beta V segments were observed in productive rearrangements about 87% or about 30% of the time, broadly matching IMGT annotations. A later analysis found that HLA-associated TCR beta chains were more clonally expanded and had lower generation probabilities than equally common non-associated chains. In a later genetic analysis, fewer N-insertions in productive TCRs were reported among donors in an Asian-associated ancestry cluster than the roughly 640-donor mean. Because counts were too low, roughly 17 rarely observed V segments, including chromosome 9 orphons, were left out of the earlier analysis of 587 of the donors. When HLA alleles, especially DR and DQ, strongly co-occurred, attributing TCR associations to individual alleles was difficult. Most TCR sequences were seen in very few donors, while some public TCRs were found in many individuals. A later analysis reported that several top co-occurrence clusters appeared linked to parvovirus B19, influenza, CMV and Epstein-Barr virus. In a later analysis, most CMV-associated TCR beta chains were found to appear HLA-restricted, with HLA associations seemingly driven largely by CMV exposure. The presence/absence analyses assumed that sequencing depth was roughly uniform across donors, and that assumption may not be true. HLA typing was unavailable for some donors at each locus, so association tests used only the typed subset. A further reported finding was that TCR beta sequences accurately predicted the HLA-A and HLA-B alleles for most subjects in the first cohort. According to a later analysis, TCR association rates differed among HLA loci, with DRB1 alleles showing the most associated TCRs and HLA-C alleles showing the fewest. According to the authors, the approach could potentially be generalized to other disease states and immunological phenotypes. Linkage disequilibrium might explain the correlated functional status among segregating V segments, but an unknown experimental factor could not be excluded. The study listed 150 to 200 TCR beta chains as associated with cytomegalovirus. A group of highly shared sequence variants was considered likely to be a technical artifact of the sequencing pipeline. Immune exposure information for the cohort was limited to CMV serostatus. Specific HLA alleles were associated with 15,000 to 20,000 TCR beta sequences at a false discovery rate of 0.05 in a later analysis. In this cohort, only TCR beta chains were sequenced, and detectable features were limited by the absence of alpha or paired-chain data. A few of the identified cytomegalovirus-associated TCR beta chains were confirmed in vitro to be specific for cytomegalovirus antigens. The classifier was reported to diagnose cytomegalovirus status with high specificity and sensitivity in both the original cohort and the validation cohort. In a later genetic analysis, a missense DCLRE1C variant was associated with V-gene and J-gene trimming of TCR beta chains, and the association was replicated in an independent cohort.

Turning to this clone: Its antigen remains undetermined. No clone much larger than this one lies a single base away; base qualities are absent.

The clonotype originates from a male donor in good health and CMV-seronegative. The sequenced material came from PBMCs.

DNA sequence: TGTGCCAGCAGCTTAATGGCTAGCGGGGGTGCAGATACGCAGTATTTT. Its protein reads: CASSLMASGGADTQYF. Here the chain combines TRBV7-6 and TRBJ2-3; a stretch of 10 junction bases matches TRBD2. Trimmed from V: 2 bases; trimmed from J: 4 bases; junction bases lacking a gene match: 6. The germline V gene yields SGHVS for CDR1 and FNYEAQ for CDR2. The CDR3 holds 16 amino acids from the cysteine to the phenylalanine. Solely the CDR3 DNA is kept, with 48 bases framed from the first base.